One and the same sample provided the 29 T cell receptor beta chains below, sequenced in a study of human T cells and chemical hapten exposure. MiXCR, run by TCRdb on the RACE reads, gives a single entry per CDR3 protein. The profile covers 70,000 to 90,000 distinct CDR3 sequences, with roughly a tenth appearing a single time and approximately 3.7% taken by the ten largest. Time point defined: patch test 3, about 24 weeks after DPC sensitization. Documented treatment: therapeutic diphenylcyclopropenone sensitization with weekly scalp DPC. The material was whole blood, obtained in connection with sensitization to the hapten diphenylcyclopropenone (DPC). These TCRs come from a woman aged 45-59 years with alopecia areata. Some clones in this sample may be carry-over from other donors' samples.

The V and J genes are TRBV6-2 or TRBV6-3 and TRBJ1-5; 8 nucleotides line up with TRBD1. The CDR3 consists of 17 residues. J lost 2 bases, V lost 2 bases, and 8 bases had no gene match. Germline-derived CDR1 and CDR2 are MNHEY and SVGEGT. The chain's CDR3 is CASSYVQGAGGNQPQHF. In DNA, the CDR3 is TGTGCCAGCAGTTACGTGCAGGGGGCTGGGGGCAATCAGCCCCAGCATTTT.

This clonotype has a handful of counts. The chain couples TRBV29-1 to TRBJ2-5, with TRBD2 identical over 7 bases. This CDR3 is 13 amino acids long. The trim removed 5 bases at V and 2 bases at J, leaving 5 bases unmatched. Germline V gene data show CDR1 as SQVTM and CDR2 as ANQGSEA. For the CDR3, the DNA is TGCAGCGTTCAACGGGGGGTACAAGAGACCCAGTACTTC. Translation gives CSVQRGVQETQYF.

J is TRBJ1-1 and V is TRBV20-1; 7 bases line up with TRBD1. The CDR3 covers 12 residues. Germline V gene data show CDR1 as DFQATT and CDR2 as SNEGSKA (reference sequence). With 4 bases clipped from V and 5 bases from J, the junction kept 4 bases outside the gene matches. Here the CDR3 reads CSAISGGTEAFF. The CDR3 DNA sequence: TGCAGTGCTATCTCAGGGGGGACTGAAGCTTTCTTT.

This clonotype has a handful of counts. The chain employs TRBV30 and TRBJ2-1; maybe TRBD2 (5 bases). V was cut by 5 bases and J by 10 bases, with 18 bases left in between. Germline CDR1 is GTSNPN and CDR2 is SVGIG (reference sequence). This CDR3 contains 13 residues. The CDR3 sequence is CAWEGEGLREQFF. The CDR3 coding sequence is TGTGCCTGGGAGGGTGAGGGCCTAAGAGAGCAGTTCTTC.

This clonotype was observed at least ten times. J is TRBJ2-2 and V is TRBV6-2 or TRBV6-3, with a possible D match to TRBD1 (7 bases). Germline V lookup: CDR1 MNHEY, CDR2 SVGEGT. The CDR3 has 15 residues. V lost 9 bases, J lost 5 bases, and 19 bases lay in between. CDR3 protein: CASTQGGEMTGELFF. The CDR3 DNA sequence: TGTGCCAGTACTCAGGGGGGAGAAATGACCGGGGAGCTGTTTTTT.

This clonotype was seen at least ten times. V usage is TRBV7-3 and J usage is TRBJ2-1; TRBD1 or TRBD2 may be the D gene (5 bases each). The V gene lost 5 bases and the J gene lost 2 bases, with 10 bases spanning the gap. The CDR3 consists of 14 residues. Per the germline V gene, CDR1 is SGHTA and CDR2 is FQGTGA. CDR3 region: CASSPQGPYNEQFF. CDR3 DNA: TGTGCCAGCAGCCCTCAGGGACCCTACAATGAGCAGTTCTTC.

This clonotype has ten or more counts. This sequence joins TRBV6-1 and TRBJ1-5; TRBD1 agrees at 7 bases. The V and J ends lost 3 bases and 6 bases, in that order; junction bases with no gene match: 8. CDR3 size: 15 residues. CDR1 and CDR2 (germline): MNHNS, SASEGT. CDR3 amino acids: CASSDEGARTQPQHF. CDR3 DNA sequence: TGTGCCAGCAGTGATGAGGGGGCGAGGACTCAGCCCCAGCATTTT.

This clonotype was recorded a few times. The chain is built from TRBV20-1 and TRBJ2-1; 11 bases match TRBD2. The CDR3 contains 17 residues. Trimming took 0 bases from V and 0 from J; bases not matched to a gene: 4. Germline V gene data show CDR1 as DFQATT and CDR2 as SNEGSKA (reference sequence). This CDR3 is CSARDPTSGTSYNEQFF. Here the CDR3 DNA reads TGCAGTGCTAGAGATCCGACTAGCGGGACCTCCTACAATGAGCAGTTCTTC.

This clonotype showed up just a few times. This chain connects TRBV4-3 to TRBJ2-1, with a weak D call TRBD2 (6 bases). The CDR3 runs to 18 residues. Germline V gene sequence: CDR1 LGHNA, CDR2 YSLEER. V lost 0 bases to trimming and J lost 4 bases, with 19 bases between them. The CDR3 DNA sequence: TGCGCCAGCAGCCAAGATACCCCTGGGACTGGGGGGTACAATGAGCAGTTCTTC. The encoded protein is CASSQDTPGTGGYNEQFF.

The sample holds many counts of this clonotype. V gene TRBV29-1 combines with J gene TRBJ1-1; the D is unclear. The CDR3 runs 14 residues. From germline, CDR1 is SQVTM and CDR2 ANQGSEA. V lost 7 bases and J lost 0, with 15 bases in between. CDR3 nucleotides: TGCAGCGCAACGCTCGGGCTCATGAACACTGAAGCTTTCTTT. This sequence encodes CSATLGLMNTEAFF.

This clonotype was recorded at least ten times. V gene TRBV29-1 combines with J gene TRBJ2-7, with D possibly TRBD2 on 5 matching bases. V lost 8 bases and J 1 base, leaving 12 bases between the germline ends. The length of the CDR3 is 12 residues. Germline V gene lookup returns CDR1 SQVTM and CDR2 ANQGSEA. The CDR3 region has the DNA TGCAGCTCCGGGGAGACTTCCTACGAGCAGTACTTC. This codes for CSSGETSYEQYF.

The rearrangement uses TRBV10-3 and TRBJ1-3; D uncertain. Germline CDR1 reads ENHRY; CDR2 reads SYGVKD. The CDR3 has 13 amino acids. V was clipped by 6 bases and J by 0 bases, with 6 bases between them. In nucleotides, the CDR3 is TGTGCCATCAGGAACAGCTCTGGAAACACCATATATTTT. Its translation is CAIRNSSGNTIYF.

Details on this clonotype: Relative to the germline gene, one junction end is altered; a read error may explain this. The rearrangement links TRBV7-9 to TRBJ1-4; no definite D call. This CDR3 is built from 13 residues. Germline CDR1 reads SEHNR; CDR2 reads FQNEAQ (reference sequence). The CDR3 loop reads CASSSTGREKLFF. The CDR3 DNA is TGTGCCAGCAGTTCCACGGGGAGGGAAAAACTTTTTTTT.

In its sample, this clonotype was seen a few times. The J gene is TRBJ2-3, the V gene TRBV7-2; D gene ambiguous. The CDR3 is 13 amino acids. Germline CDR1 and CDR2: SGHTA and FQGNSA. The V gene lost 2 bases and the J gene lost 1 base, with 4 bases spanning the gap. The CDR3 is CASSLKGTDTQYF. CDR3 in DNA: TGTGCCAGCAGCTTAAAAGGCACAGATACGCAGTATTTT.

This clonotype showed up many times. The gene calls are TRBV19 and TRBJ1-5; TRBD1 aligns across 7 bases. There are 15 residues in the CDR3. The V and J ends lost 5 bases and 5 bases, in that order; junction bases with no gene match: 9. Germline CDR1 reads LNHDA; CDR2 reads SQIVND (reference sequence). The CDR3 nucleotides read TGTGCCAGTAGTGCCCTACAGGGGACCGATCAGCCCCAGCATTTT. This translates into CASSALQGTDQPQHF.

In this sample, this clonotype turned up many times. J is TRBJ2-7 and V is TRBV7-8; 10 nucleotides line up with TRBD1. Germline V CDR1 and CDR2: SGHVS, FQNEAQ. The J segment lost 6 bases and the V segment lost 5 bases, leaving 7 bases of the junction unmatched. The CDR3 spans 14 residues. CDR3 region: CASSPGTGVGEQYF. In DNA form, the CDR3 reads TGTGCCAGCAGCCCCGGGACAGGGGTCGGCGAGCAGTACTTC.

This clonotype was found many times. V and J are TRBV2 and TRBJ2-1; D call uncertain. Between the trimmed V and J ends, which lost 3 bases and 0 bases, there was a span of 9 bases. The germline gives CDR1 SNHLY, CDR2 FYNNEI. The CDR3 is 15 residues long. CDR3 nucleotides: TGTGCCAGCAGTGAGACCGTGAGCTCCTACAATGAGCAGTTCTTC. It is translated as CASSETVSSYNEQFF.

The table lists this clonotype with a few counts. CDR3 sequence reads: CASSRRGGSRMNTEAFF. In DNA form, the CDR3 reads TGTGCCAGCAGCCGCCGTGGAGGATCTAGAATGAACACTGAAGCTTTCTTT. The chain joins TRBV3-1 to TRBJ1-1; no clear D. Germline CDR1 LGHDT, CDR2 YNNKEL (reference sequence). The CDR3 consists of 17 residues. V was pared by 4 bases and J by 0 bases, with 18 bases between.

With respect to this clonotype: An end of the junction does not agree with germline; a read error may underlie this. This CDR3 reads CSAREGGLTEAFF. The DNA for the CDR3 is TGCAGTGCCAGAGAAGGGGGGTTGACTGAAGCTTTCTTT. The chain combines TRBV20-1 with TRBJ1-1; possible D gene TRBD1, 6 bases. The CDR3 is 13 amino acids. Germline lookup yields CDR1 DFQATT and CDR2 SNEGSKA (reference sequence).

This clonotype has ten or more counts. CDR3 nucleotide sequence: TGTGCCATCAGAAGGAGGGGCGCTGAAGCTTTCTTT. Protein sequence: CAIRRRGAEAFF. The gene calls are TRBV10-3 and TRBJ1-1; tentatively, D is TRBD1 (5 bases). CDR3 size: 12 residues. The germline CDR1 and CDR2 sequences are ENHRY and SYGVKD. V shed 6 bases and J shed 6 bases, with 11 bases lying between them.

The gene calls are TRBV30 and TRBJ2-7; D remains ambiguous. The germline gives CDR1 GTSNPN, CDR2 SVGIG (reference sequence). The CDR3 is made up of 15 amino acids. Trimming took off 0 bases at V and 2 bases at J, with 14 bases between the two ends. This CDR3 reads CAWSVGSVLPYEQYF. In nucleotides, the CDR3 is TGTGCCTGGAGTGTAGGGTCAGTGCTTCCCTACGAGCAGTACTTC.

The sample holds one count of this clonotype. The V and J genes are TRBV20-1 and TRBJ2-2; 13 bases map to TRBD2. Germline V CDR1 and CDR2: DFQATT, SNEGSKA (reference sequence). The V gene end was trimmed by 0 bases and the J gene end by 5 bases; junction bases not matched to a gene: 3. The CDR3 is 16 amino acids. The CDR3: CSARELLAGGTGELFF. CDR3 in DNA: TGCAGTGCTAGAGAATTACTAGCGGGAGGGACCGGGGAGCTGTTTTTT.

The chain carries TRBV18 and TRBJ2-2; D gene uncertain. This CDR3 spans 14 amino acids. Trimming removed 3 bases from V and 7 bases from J, with 12 bases in between. Germline-derived CDR1 and CDR2 are KGHSH and LQKENI. CDR3 DNA: TGTGCCAGCTCACCCCTCGACCTCCGCGGGGAGCTGTTTTTT. The encoded protein is CASSPLDLRGELFF.

The chain combines TRBV20-1 with TRBJ2-1; 7 nucleotides align to TRBD2. J was trimmed by 3 bases and V by 6 bases; bases with no gene match: 8. Per germline, CDR1 DFQATT and CDR2 SNEGSKA (reference sequence). The CDR3 contains 14 residues. The CDR3 here is CSARNPSGYNEQFF. The CDR3 region has the DNA TGCAGTGCGCGAAACCCTAGCGGCTACAATGAGCAGTTCTTC.

The rearrangement links TRBV27 to TRBJ2-7; D call uncertain. The germline CDR1 and CDR2 sequences are MNHEY and SMNVEV (reference sequence). CDR3 length: 11 amino acids. Trimming left V 5 bases short and J 7 bases short, with 9 bases between. For the CDR3, the DNA is TGTGCCAGCAGTCTCAACCGGGAGCAGTACTTC. Translating it yields CASSLNREQYF.

The chain couples TRBV9 to TRBJ2-1, with TRBD1 matching over 7 bases. Germline V gene data show CDR1 as SGDLS and CDR2 as YYNGEE. The CDR3 runs 15 residues. With V trimmed by 4 bases and J by 2 bases, 6 bases remained unmatched. CDR3 sequence (DNA): TGTGCCAGCAGCCTCTGGCAGGGGGCCTACAATGAGCAGTTCTTC. The encoded protein is CASSLWQGAYNEQFF.

Only a few counts were recorded for this clonotype. This chain connects TRBV30 to TRBJ2-7; 8 nucleotides align to TRBD2. The CDR3 loop spans 13 amino acids. Germline values: CDR1 GTSNPN, CDR2 SVGIG (reference sequence). J gave up 4 bases and V 5 bases, and 7 bases lay outside the gene matches. CDR3 region: CAWATSELYEQYF. In nucleotides, the CDR3 is TGTGCCTGGGCGACTAGCGAGCTATACGAGCAGTACTTC.

This clonotype was detected only a few times. The gene calls are TRBV11-2 and TRBJ2-7, with D perhaps given as TRBD1 or TRBD2 (5 bases each). Germline CDR1 is SGHAT and CDR2 is FQNNGV. Trimming shortened V by 1 base and J by 2 bases, and 12 bases separated the two germline ends. CDR3 length: 15 amino acids. CDR3 region: CASSLGDGAAYEQYF. Written as DNA, the CDR3 is TGTGCCAGCAGCTTAGGGGACGGGGCCGCCTACGAGCAGTACTTC.

This clonotype was counted a few times. The chain recombines TRBV24-1 with TRBJ2-3; a weak D match, TRBD2 (6 bases). CDR1 is KGHDR, CDR2 SFDVKD, per germline. CDR3 size: 15 residues. V was trimmed by 9 bases and J by 1 base, leaving 16 bases between them. The CDR3 bases are TGTGCCACCGGACCAGGCAGCGGGCGCACAGATACGCAGTATTTT. Its translation: CATGPGSGRTDTQYF.